This paragraph reports one TCR beta chain. The antigen is not known. The junction departs from germline at one end; a sequencing error may be responsible. Germline V gene lookup returns CDR1 MGHDK and CDR2 SYGVNS. The CDR3 is 17 amino acids. These data are taken from a study of blood T cells in healthy people across ages. Study-level findings and limits: The study lacked donor CMV status, which possibly confounded expanded clonotype changes.

A second PCR, run for roughly 7 to 12 cycles, used a sample-barcoded 5' primer plus a J-beta primer mix. TCRdb reanalysed the 5' RACE reads using MiXCR and keeps one entry per CDR3 protein. Of 1.5 million to 2 million distinct CDR3 sequences listed, roughly 32% are singletons. The rearrangement uses TRBV25-1 and TRBJ2-5; 9 bases fit TRBD1. Source material: blood. This clonotype originated in a woman in her 30s in good health. Here the CDR3 reads CASSEKTLQGAGETLYF. The CDR3 DNA is TGTGCCAGCAGTGAAAAGACCTTACAGGGGGCAGGAGAGACCCTGTACTTC.